This T cell receptor (beta chain) was captured by sequencing in a study of cytomegalovirus exposure and HLA in healthy donors. Study information: Some 85 million unique TCRs, all from HLA-typed donors, were included in an early release of the data. Findings and caveats of the study: When a later analysis was performed, an Asian-associated ancestry cluster reportedly had fewer N-insertions than the approximately 700-donor mean. Despite most TCR sequences being rare, some public TCRs occurred in many donors.

This CDR3 contains 11 residues. The germline V gene encodes CDR1 SNHLY and CDR2 FYNNEI. Trimming left V 8 bases short and J 5 bases short, with 8 bases between. In regard to this clone: Its target is unknown.

This PCR relied on a set of 60 Vbeta primers and 13 Jbeta primers. Only in-frame clones appear in the TCRdb table, and some are missing; sequencing was by immunoSEQ multiplex PCR. The repertoire consists of 150,000 or so clones, with approximately 84% occurring once and the leading ten covering more than 2%. The sample comprised PBMCs. The origin of this receptor is a man between 18 and 35 years old in good health and CMV-seropositive. This chain links TRBV2 with TRBJ2-3; tentative D call: TRBD2 (5 bases). The CDR3 DNA reads as TGTGCCAGCTCCGGGGAAGATACGCAGTATTTT. Translating gives CASSGEDTQYF.